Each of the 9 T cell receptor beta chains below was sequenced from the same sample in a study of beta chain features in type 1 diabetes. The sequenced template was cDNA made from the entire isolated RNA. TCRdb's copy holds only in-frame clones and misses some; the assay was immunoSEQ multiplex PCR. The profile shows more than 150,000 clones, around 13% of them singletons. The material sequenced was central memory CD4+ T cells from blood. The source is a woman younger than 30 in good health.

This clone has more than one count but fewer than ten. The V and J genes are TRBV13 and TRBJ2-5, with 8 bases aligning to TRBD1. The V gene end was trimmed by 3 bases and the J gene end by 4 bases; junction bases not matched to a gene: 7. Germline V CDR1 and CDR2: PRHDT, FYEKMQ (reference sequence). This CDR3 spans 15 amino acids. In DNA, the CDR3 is TGTGCCAGCAGCTTCGGACAGGGTTCATCAGAGACCCAGTACTTC. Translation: CASSFGQGSSETQYF.

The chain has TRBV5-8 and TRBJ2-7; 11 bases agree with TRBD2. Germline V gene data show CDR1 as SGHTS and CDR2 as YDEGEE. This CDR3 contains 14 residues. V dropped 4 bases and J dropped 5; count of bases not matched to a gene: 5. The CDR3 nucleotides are TGTGCCAGCAGCCCAGGACTAGCGGGCAACGAGCAGTACTTC. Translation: CASSPGLAGNEQYF. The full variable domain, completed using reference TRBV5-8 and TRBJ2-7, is EAGVTQSPTHLIKTRGQQATLRCSPISGHTSVYWYQQALGLGLQFLLWYDEGEERNRGNFPPRFSGRQFPNYSSELNVNALELEDSALYLCASSPGLAGNEQYFGPGTRLTVT.

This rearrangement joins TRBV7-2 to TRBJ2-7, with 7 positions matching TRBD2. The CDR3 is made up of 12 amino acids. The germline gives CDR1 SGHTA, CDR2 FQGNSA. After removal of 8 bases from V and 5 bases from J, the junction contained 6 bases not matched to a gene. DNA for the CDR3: TGTGCCAGCGGCGGGAGACACCACGAGCAGTACTTC. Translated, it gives CASGGRHHEQYF.

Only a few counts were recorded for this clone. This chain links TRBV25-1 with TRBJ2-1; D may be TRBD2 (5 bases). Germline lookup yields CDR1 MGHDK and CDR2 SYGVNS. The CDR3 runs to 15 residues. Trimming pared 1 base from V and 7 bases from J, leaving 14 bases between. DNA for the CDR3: TGTGCCAGCAGTGAATTGAGAGGGAGTGGTAATGAGCAGTTCTTC. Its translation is CASSELRGSGNEQFF.

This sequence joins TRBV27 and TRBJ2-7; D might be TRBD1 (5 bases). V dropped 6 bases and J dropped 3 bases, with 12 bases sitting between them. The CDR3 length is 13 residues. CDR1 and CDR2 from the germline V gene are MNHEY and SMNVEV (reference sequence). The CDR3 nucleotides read TGTGCCAGCAGAATGACAGACCTCTACGAGCAGTACTTC. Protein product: CASRMTDLYEQYF.

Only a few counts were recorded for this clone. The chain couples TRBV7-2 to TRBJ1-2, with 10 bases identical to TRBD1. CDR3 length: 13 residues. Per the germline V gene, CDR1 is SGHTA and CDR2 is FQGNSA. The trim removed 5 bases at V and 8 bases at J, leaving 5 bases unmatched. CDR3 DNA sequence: TGTGCCAGCAGCAGGGACAGGGGAGGCGGCTACACCTTC. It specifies CASSRDRGGGYTF.

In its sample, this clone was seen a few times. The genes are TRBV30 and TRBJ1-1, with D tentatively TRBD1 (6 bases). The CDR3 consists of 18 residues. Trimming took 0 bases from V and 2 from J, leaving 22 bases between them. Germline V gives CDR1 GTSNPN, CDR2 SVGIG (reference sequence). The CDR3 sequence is CAWSVGGLSGYLNTEAFF. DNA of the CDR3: TGTGCCTGGAGTGTAGGGGGTTTGTCTGGCTATCTCAACACTGAAGCTTTCTTT.

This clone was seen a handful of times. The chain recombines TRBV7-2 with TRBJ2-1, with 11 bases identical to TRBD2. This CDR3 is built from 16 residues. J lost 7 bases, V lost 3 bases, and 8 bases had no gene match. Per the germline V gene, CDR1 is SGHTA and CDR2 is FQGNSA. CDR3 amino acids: CASSLLAGGPENEQFF. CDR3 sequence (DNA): TGTGCCAGCAGCTTGTTAGCGGGAGGGCCTGAGAATGAGCAGTTCTTC.

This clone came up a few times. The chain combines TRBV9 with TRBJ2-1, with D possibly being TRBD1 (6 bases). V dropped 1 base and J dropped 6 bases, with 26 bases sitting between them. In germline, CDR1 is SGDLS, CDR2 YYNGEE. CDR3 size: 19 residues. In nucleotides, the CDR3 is TGTGCCAGCAGCGTATCGGTTCAAGGGGGATGGCAGGGGATCAATGAGCAGTTCTTC. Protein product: CASSVSVQGGWQGINEQFF.